One TCR beta chain is described in this entry. Its specificity is unknown. This sample stems from a study of cytotoxic CD8 clonotypes in ibrutinib-treated CLL. Study-level information: Partial responses numbered about 25 and complete responses 2; after a median approximately 70 months, roughly 15 stayed remitted and approximately twelve progressed. Response samples were drawn at a median of around 12 months of treatment, range 6 to 36. Study-level points and caveats: On treatment, the uncommon public clonotypes contracted or remained stable.

The assay was immunoSEQ multiplex PCR, and TCRdb's table has in-frame clones only and misses some. The table records approximately 130,000 clones, around four fifths of them present only once. This TCR derives from a human donor with chronic lymphocytic leukemia. The source material was PBMCs, sampled after 24 months of ibrutinib treatment.

CDR3 protein: CASRRSGSRPQHF. The DNA for the CDR3 is TGTGCCAGCAGGAGATCAGGGTCTAGGCCCCAGCATTTT. V gene TRBV21-1 combines with J gene TRBJ1-5; the table's TRBD1 call for D was not verified on the DNA. TRBV21-1 is a known pseudogene. This CDR3 has 13 residues.